The 14 T cell receptor beta chains given below trace back to one sample, sequenced in a study of T cell responses to AZD1222 COVID-19 vaccine. Clones were read by immunoSEQ multiplex PCR, and TCRdb kept only the in-frame ones, dropping some. The sample has roughly 80,000 clones, nearly 90% seen once. Source: peripheral blood, taken on day 0 of MenACWY control vaccination. These receptors were taken from an adult in good health.

The chain recombines TRBV4-3 with TRBJ1-1; D is ambiguous. There are 14 residues in the CDR3. Per the germline V gene, CDR1 is LGHNA and CDR2 is YSLEER. Trimming removed 0 bases at V and 5 bases at J, with 10 bases between. Here the CDR3 DNA reads TGCGCCAGCAGCCAAGACTCCTCTAGTACTGAAGCTTTCTTT. Protein product: CASSQDSSSTEAFF.

The rearrangement uses TRBV15 and TRBJ1-1; tentatively, D is TRBD1 (6 bases). CDR3 size: 14 residues. V was trimmed by 1 base and J by 5 bases, leaving 11 bases between them. Germline V gene lookup returns CDR1 LNHNV and CDR2 YYDKDF (reference sequence). The CDR3 sequence: CATSRVRGWTEAFF. As DNA, the CDR3 is TGTGCCACCAGCAGAGTGAGGGGGTGGACTGAAGCTTTCTTT. The full variable domain, in which reference TRBV15 and TRBJ1-1 provide the parts outside the CDR3, is DAMVIQNPRYQVTQFGKPVTLSCSQTLNHNVMYWYQQKSSQAPKLLFHYYDKDFNNEADTPDNFQSRRPNTSFCFLDIRSPGLGDTAMYLCATSRVRGWTEAFFGQGTRLTVV.

This chain links TRBV28 with TRBJ2-5; TRBD2 is a possible D gene (5 bases). CDR1 is MDHEN and CDR2 is SYDVKM in the germline V gene. The CDR3 length is 12 residues. Trimming removed 5 bases from V and 5 bases from J, with 9 bases in between. The CDR3 is CASSPWRETQYF. The CDR3 DNA reads as TGTGCCAGCAGTCCCTGGAGGGAGACCCAGTACTTC.

This chain connects TRBV6-5 to TRBJ1-3; D unresolved. The V end was cut by 9 bases, the J end by 4 bases, with 13 bases between. The germline gives CDR1 MNHEY, CDR2 SVGAGI. The CDR3 covers 13 residues. CDR3 nucleotide sequence: TGTGCCAGTCAAGCCGCCGCGGGAAACACCATATATTTT. It translates to CASQAAAGNTIYF.

The J gene is TRBJ1-1, the V gene TRBV5-6, with TRBD1 matching over 8 bases. Germline V gene sequence: CDR1 SGHDT, CDR2 YYEEEE. V lost 1 base to trimming and J lost 3 bases; unmatched junction nucleotides: 8. CDR3 length: 16 residues. Here the CDR3 reads CASSLKEDREDTEAFF. The CDR3 bases are TGTGCCAGCAGCTTGAAGGAGGACAGGGAGGACACTGAAGCTTTCTTT.

The rearrangement uses TRBV19 and TRBJ1-1; D remains unclear. Deletions cut 3 bases from V and 6 bases from J, with 8 bases between. CDR1 and CDR2 (germline): LNHDA, SQIVND (reference sequence). This CDR3 region has 12 residues. CDR3 coding DNA: TGTGCCAGTAGTATGAGGGTTTCTGAAGCTTTCTTT. This codes for CASSMRVSEAFF.

This sequence joins TRBV9 and TRBJ2-7; D uncertain. Deletions cut 0 bases from V and 0 bases from J, with 7 bases between. Germline V gene lookup returns CDR1 SGDLS and CDR2 YYNGEE. The CDR3 extends over 14 amino acids. CDR3 in DNA: TGTGCCAGCAGCGTAGACGTAAGCTCCTACGAGCAGTACTTC. Its protein is CASSVDVSSYEQYF.

Details on this clone: One junction end disagrees with the germline gene, perhaps due to a read error. The chain joins TRBV5-8 to TRBJ1-3; D gene unclear. CDR1 SGHTS and CDR2 YDEGEE come from the germline V gene. The CDR3 consists of 14 residues. CDR3 protein: CASSLRQSANTIYF. The CDR3 DNA follows: TGTGCCAGCAGCTTGAGGCAGTCTGCAAACACCATATATTTT. Drawing the rest from reference TRBV5-8 and TRBJ1-3, the complete variable domain is EAGVTQSPTHLIKTRGQQATLRCSPISGHTSVYWYQQALGLGLQFLLWYDEGEERNRGNFPPRFSGRQFPNYSSELNVNALELEDSALYLCASSLRQSANTIYFGEGSWLTVV.

This clone was counted once. The rearrangement uses TRBV19 and TRBJ2-2; TRBD2 is a possible D gene (5 bases). Between the trimmed V and J ends, which lost 2 bases and 6 bases, there was a span of 7 bases. Germline assignment: CDR1 LNHDA and CDR2 SQIVND (reference sequence). CDR3 length equals 13 residues. In DNA, the CDR3 is TGTGCCAGTAGTATACGGGGTGCCGGGGAGCTGTTTTTT. This codes for CASSIRGAGELFF.

In DNA, the CDR3 is TGCGCCAGCAGCTCCCTGCGCCAGGGTCTCAGGGGCTACACCTTC. This encodes CASSSLRQGLRGYTF. The chain carries TRBV4-1 and TRBJ1-2; tentative D call: TRBD1 (5 bases). Deletions cut 5 bases from V and 8 bases from J, with 21 bases between. CDR1 and CDR2 (germline): MGHRA, YSYEKL. CDR3 size: 15 residues.

The chain has TRBV13 and TRBJ2-7; the D is unclear. V lost 10 bases and J lost 7, with 17 bases in between. This CDR3 spans 12 amino acids. CDR1 is PRHDT and CDR2 is FYEKMQ in the germline V gene (reference sequence). This CDR3 reads CATRTASGEQYF. DNA of the CDR3: TGTGCCACCCGAACGGCGTCCGGGGAGCAGTACTTC. The whole variable domain, filled in from reference TRBV13 and TRBJ2-7, reads AAGVIQSPRHLIKEKRETATLKCYPIPRHDTVYWYQQGPGQDPQFLISFYEKMQSDKGSIPDRFSAQQFSDYHSELNMSSLELGDSALYFCATRTASGEQYFGPGTRLTVT.

Comment on this clone: Other DNA sequences within the sample encode an identical CDR3. The genes are TRBV6-5 and TRBJ1-5, with no clear D. CDR3 size: 14 residues. Germline CDR1 is MNHEY and CDR2 is SVGAGI. Trimming pared 6 bases from V and 0 bases from J, leaving 9 bases between. The CDR3 sequence: CASSPGGSNQPQHF. CDR3 coding DNA: TGTGCCAGCAGCCCCGGCGGTAGCAATCAGCCCCAGCATTTT.

This rearrangement joins TRBV2 to TRBJ2-5, with a weak D call TRBD1 (8 bases). The V and J ends lost 3 bases and 0 bases respectively, with 17 bases between them. The length of the CDR3 is 17 residues. Germline CDR1 is SNHLY and CDR2 is FYNNEI. The CDR3 DNA is TGTGCCAGCAGTGACAGGACAGGGACTAAGTACCAAGAGACCCAGTACTTC. It specifies CASSDRTGTKYQETQYF.

This clone showed up just once. The genes are TRBV2 and TRBJ1-1, with 7 bases fitting TRBD1. Trimming removed 7 bases from V and 5 bases from J; junction bases left unmatched: 10. The CDR3 sequence is 14 residues long. Germline V CDR1 and CDR2: SNHLY, FYNNEI. The CDR3: CASNVPGQPTEAFF. The CDR3 region has the DNA TGTGCCAGCAATGTCCCGGGACAGCCGACTGAAGCTTTCTTT.